These T cell receptor beta chains were read from a single sample in a study of shared clonotypes between healthy human individuals. Using immunoSEQ multiplex PCR, the repertoire was profiled, and TCRdb retains in-frame clones only, with some absent. The data hold millions of clones, with approximately 90% observed a single time. The specimen sequenced was naive CD4+ T cells sorted from blood. Receptors originate from a man younger than 35 in good health. Both conserved end residues are part of each CDR3. D genes are given only for firm matches. Rows give clone size only sometimes, using once, few, many, or a class for an expanded clone.

cdr3_nt cdr3_aa j_call v_call d_call clone_size
TGTGCCACTTACAAATCCAGGGACAGTCAAGCTTTCTTT CATYKSRDSQAFF TRBJ1-1 TRBV2 TRBD1 .
TGTGCCAGCAGCAGGACTCAAACTTCACAGGCCTCTGGAAACACCATATATTTT CASSRTQTSQASGNTIYF TRBJ1-3 TRBV9 . once
TGTGCCAGCAGCTTAGGCCCGCGAGCGGGGTGGTACAATGAGCAGTTCTTC CASSLGPRAGWYNEQFF TRBJ2-1 TRBV11-2 TRBD2 .
TGTGCCAGCAGCGTAGTTAGGGACAGGGGAGTCTCTGAAGCTTTCTTT CASSVVRDRGVSEAFF TRBJ1-1 TRBV9 TRBD1 .
TGTGCCTGGAGTCGTCGCGGAGCCAAAAACATTCAGTACTTC CAWSRRGAKNIQYF TRBJ2-4 TRBV30 . .
TGTGCCAGCAGCTTGCCCCGGGGGTCGAACACTGAAGCTTTCTTT CASSLPRGSNTEAFF TRBJ1-1 TRBV5-4 . .
TGTGCCAGTAGTATGGACCGGGACAGGGGTTACTTTGCTCAGCCCCAGCATTTT CASSMDRDRGYFAQPQHF TRBJ1-5 TRBV19 TRBD1 .
TGTGCCAGCAGCTCTACCACAGGACCTTTTTTT CASSSTTGPFF TRBJ2-2 TRBV28 . .
TGTGCCACCAGCAGAGATTTGGGGGTCTATGGCTACACCTTC CATSRDLGVYGYTF TRBJ1-2 TRBV15 . .
TGTGCCAGCAGGGCCGCTGGGGAATATGGCTACACCTTC CASRAAGEYGYTF TRBJ1-2 TRBV6-5 . .